This TCR beta chain was captured in a study of spatial heterogeneity in lung cancer. Looking at the study overall: Matched bulk RNA-seq gave a T cell module score that correlated strongly with tumor-region TCR transcript counts. The average appearance count of each unique TCR and UMI combination in raw reads was more than nine.

Study-level results: Counts that tracked tumor mutation counts were those of expanded intratumoral alpha and beta TCRs. For tumor T cells, estimated coverage reached only 6% to 7% (alpha) and about 12% (beta).

The time point here: sample taken at primary tumor resection. Sequencing was performed on whole RNA extracted from tumor and nontumor lung tissue, or from frozen PBMC, and the material was left unsorted. TCRdb passed the 5' RACE reads through MiXCR, listing each CDR3 protein once. The data contain several thousand distinct CDR3 sequences, approximately 12% of them singletons. This clonotype counts as medium-sized. Its antigen is not known. Trimming cost V 3 bases and J 5 bases; bases outside gene matches: 4. Germline V gives CDR1 SGDLS, CDR2 YYNGEE. The length of the CDR3 is 16 residues. The chain links TRBV9 to TRBJ2-2; 13 bases align to TRBD2. The TCR originated in a male donor with early-stage non-small cell lung cancer. The sample was lung tumor tissue, taken at surgery. The CDR3 spells CASSDGTSGVTGELFF. In DNA form, the CDR3 reads TGTGCCAGCAGCGATGGGACTAGCGGGGTTACCGGGGAGCTGTTTTTT.